This T cell receptor (beta chain) emerged from a study of blood T cell repertoires in COVID-19. Looking at the study overall: Sources were T cells, B-cell-depleted T cells, or PBMCs; the material itself was cDNA or gDNA.

Repertoires were generated with immunoSEQ multiplex PCR, while TCRdb's copy carries only in-frame clones and drops some. Among roughly 84,000 clones listed, around four fifths were seen once. This CDR3 is built from 13 residues. Trimming removed 5 bases at V and 2 bases at J, with 7 bases between. Germline V gene lookup returns CDR1 SGHNT and CDR2 YENEEA. Material: peripheral blood. This receptor was identified in an elderly man with active or convalescent COVID-19. The chain has TRBV11-3 and TRBJ1-5; unclear D gene. CDR3 in DNA: TGTGCCAGCAGCGAGTATCGCAATCAGCCCCAGCATTTT. This encodes CASSEYRNQPQHF.